The 29 T cell receptor beta chains given below trace back to one sample, sequenced in a study of shared clonotypes between healthy human individuals. Data came from immunoSEQ multiplex PCR; TCRdb stores just in-frame clones and leaves some out. The sample holds about 2 million clones, roughly 94% seen once. Sequenced material: naive CD4+ T cells sorted from blood. This sample's subset: CD45RA+ positively selected. These receptors were collected from a man aged 18 to 30 in good health.

This CDR3 reads CASSFGGGYTF. DNA of the CDR3: TGTGCCAGCAGCTTTGGTGGAGGCTACACCTTC. V gene TRBV7-9 combines with J gene TRBJ1-2; D not certain. The germline V gene has CDR1 SEHNR and CDR2 FQNEAQ (reference sequence). The ends were cut back, 3 bases at V and 8 bases at J, with 7 bases in the middle. The CDR3 is 11 residues long. The full variable domain, its missing parts supplied by reference TRBV7-9 and TRBJ1-2, is DTGVSQNPRHKITKRGQNVTFRCDPISEHNRLYWYRQTLGQGPEFLTYFQNEAQLEKSRLLSDRFSAERPKGSFSTLEIQRTEQGDSAMYLCASSFGGGYTFGSGTRLTVV.

The rearrangement links TRBV15 to TRBJ2-2; 8 positions match TRBD2. The V and J ends lost 7 bases and 5 bases, in that order; junction bases with no gene match: 12. CDR3 length equals 16 residues. CDR1 is LNHNV and CDR2 is YYDKDF in the germline V gene (reference sequence). The DNA of the CDR3 is TGTGCCACCAACCCCGGGGGGGCGCAAATTACCGGGGAGCTGTTTTTT. Protein sequence: CATNPGGAQITGELFF.

This clone showed up just once. The chain combines TRBV25-1 with TRBJ2-1; unclear D gene. The CDR3 runs 11 residues. In germline, CDR1 is MGHDK, CDR2 SYGVNS. V shed 3 bases and J shed 8 bases, with 5 bases lying between them. The CDR3 sequence: CASSETYEQFF. The CDR3 nucleotides read TGTGCCAGCAGTGAGACATATGAGCAGTTCTTC.

The chain uses TRBV5-1 and TRBJ2-3, with D perhaps matching TRBD1 (6 bases). The CDR3 covers 16 residues. V lost 2 bases and J 0 bases, leaving 13 bases between the germline ends. Germline V gene lookup returns CDR1 SGHRS and CDR2 YFSETQ. CDR3 coding DNA: TGCGCCAGCAGCTTAAACAGGCAGGGGAGCACAGATACGCAGTATTTT. It translates to CASSLNRQGSTDTQYF.

The chain is built from TRBV6-6 and TRBJ2-7; 7 nucleotides align to TRBD2. Losses at the gene ends were 1 base for V and 6 bases for J; bases not matched to a gene: 9. Germline V gives CDR1 MNHNY, CDR2 SVGAGI (reference sequence). The CDR3 length is 15 residues. This chain's CDR3 is CASSYWTGGGVEQYF. In DNA form, the CDR3 reads TGTGCCAGCAGTTACTGGACGGGGGGAGGGGTCGAGCAGTACTTC.

This chain links TRBV15 with TRBJ2-7, with D tentatively TRBD1 (5 bases). Trimming pared 5 bases from V and 2 bases from J, leaving 13 bases between. The germline gives CDR1 LNHNV, CDR2 YYDKDF (reference sequence). The length of the CDR3 is 14 residues. The CDR3 protein is CATSLLREAYEQYF. CDR3 nucleotide sequence: TGTGCCACCAGCCTACTCAGGGAAGCCTACGAGCAGTACTTC.

The chain has TRBV2 and TRBJ1-2; D might be TRBD1 (6 bases). This CDR3 spans 18 amino acids. Germline CDR1 is SNHLY and CDR2 is FYNNEI. V lost 6 bases and J lost 7, with 30 bases in between. This chain's CDR3 is CASSLEGGRTTRLSGYTF. In nucleotides, the CDR3 is TGTGCCAGCAGCTTAGAGGGGGGCAGGACGACGCGTTTATCTGGCTACACCTTC.

This clone was seen a single time. The CDR3 nucleotides read TGCGCCAGCAGCCAAGATTGGACTAGCAACTACAATGAGCAGTTCTTC. This gives the protein CASSQDWTSNYNEQFF. V gene TRBV4-1 combines with J gene TRBJ2-1, with TRBD2 matching over 8 bases. Trimming took 0 bases from V and 3 from J; bases not matched to a gene: 4. Per germline, CDR1 MGHRA and CDR2 YSYEKL. The CDR3 runs 16 residues.

As regards this clone: Other DNA sequences in this sample translate to the same CDR3. J is TRBJ1-4 and V is TRBV6-5, with 8 bases fitting TRBD1. The CDR3 spans 14 residues. The germline gives CDR1 MNHEY, CDR2 SVGAGI. J lost 8 bases, V lost 2 bases, and 4 bases had no gene match. The CDR3 region has the DNA TGTGCCAGCAGTTACGGACAGGGAGGCGAAAAACTGTTTTTT. Its translation is CASSYGQGGEKLFF.

CDR3 bases: TGTGCCAGCTCGGGGACAGGGGACGAGCAGTACTTC. Protein sequence: CASSGTGDEQYF. The genes are TRBV18 and TRBJ2-7; 10 positions match TRBD1. Trimming at V came to 6 bases and at J to 5 bases, leaving 1 base not matched to a gene. This CDR3 has 12 amino acids. Per germline, CDR1 KGHSH and CDR2 LQKENI.

Concerning this clone: This specimen includes other DNA sequences encoding the same CDR3. The V and J genes are TRBV18 and TRBJ2-6; D perhaps matches TRBD1 (5 bases). Germline V gene data show CDR1 as KGHSH and CDR2 as LQKENI. Trimming took 6 bases from V and 1 from J, leaving 10 bases between them. This CDR3 region has 15 residues. CDR3 residues: CASSPQGSGANVLTF. CDR3 sequence (DNA): TGTGCCAGCTCCCCCCAGGGATCTGGGGCCAACGTCCTGACTTTC.

V and J are TRBV5-8 and TRBJ1-1, with 7 bases that match TRBD1. Germline V gene sequence: CDR1 SGHTS, CDR2 YDEGEE. V lost 0 bases, J lost 6 bases, and 2 bases stayed unmatched. This CDR3 contains 13 residues. CDR3 sequence (DNA): TGTGCCAGCAGCTTGGCAGGGACAGCTGAAGCTTTCTTT. Its protein is CASSLAGTAEAFF.

The chain links TRBV4-3 to TRBJ2-7; 9 bases match TRBD2. This CDR3 has 14 residues. With 0 bases clipped from V and 9 bases from J, the junction kept 6 bases outside the gene matches. Germline V CDR1 and CDR2: LGHNA, YSLEER. The CDR3 region has the DNA TGCGCCAGCAGCCAAGATTCTAGCGGGGCGGTGCAGTACTTC. This encodes CASSQDSSGAVQYF.

CDR3 loop: CASSKDGQGGGGYTF. The CDR3 DNA reads TGCGCCAGCAGCAAGGACGGACAGGGAGGAGGTGGCTACACCTTC. The chain combines TRBV5-1 with TRBJ1-2; 8 bases are a match to TRBD1. V shed 4 bases and J 7 bases; nucleotides not matched to a gene: 12. This CDR3 spans 15 amino acids. CDR1 and CDR2 from the germline V gene are SGHRS and YFSETQ.

On this clone: Other DNA sequences in the same sample also yield this CDR3. V gene TRBV6-1 combines with J gene TRBJ2-3, with 10 nucleotides matching TRBD2. V dropped 8 bases and J dropped 3; count of bases not matched to a gene: 2. This CDR3 has 13 residues. Germline loops: CDR1 MNHNS, CDR2 SASEGT. The CDR3 reads CASRTSGTDTQYF. CDR3 nucleotides: TGTGCCAGCCGGACTAGCGGAACAGATACGCAGTATTTT.

V gene TRBV27 combines with J gene TRBJ1-6; 9 bases are a match to TRBD1. CDR1 is MNHEY and CDR2 is SMNVEV in the germline V gene (reference sequence). The CDR3 has 17 amino acids. V dropped 5 bases and J dropped 4; count of bases not matched to a gene: 9. The CDR3 DNA follows: TGTGCCAGCAGTCAGGGACAGGGATGGTCTTATAATTCACCCCTCCACTTT. This codes for CASSQGQGWSYNSPLHF.

J is TRBJ2-1 and V is TRBV29-1; D remains ambiguous. V shed 1 base and J shed 8 bases, with 6 bases lying between them. Germline CDR1 SQVTM, CDR2 ANQGSEA. The length of the CDR3 is 11 residues. The CDR3 nucleotides read TGCAGCGTTGAAGTGCCCGATGAGCAGTTCTTC. Encoded protein: CSVEVPDEQFF.

The DNA of the CDR3 is TGTGCCAGCAGCTTTTCTCCGGGACAGGGCCTTAACTATGGCTACACCTTC. Translating gives CASSFSPGQGLNYGYTF. This chain links TRBV7-2 with TRBJ1-2, with TRBD1 identical over 9 bases. J lost 1 base, V lost 3 bases, and 9 bases had no gene match. The length of the CDR3 is 17 residues. Per the germline V gene, CDR1 is SGHTA and CDR2 is FQGNSA.

This clone was detected once. V gene TRBV9 combines with J gene TRBJ2-7; D is uncertain. Germline V gives CDR1 SGDLS, CDR2 YYNGEE. This CDR3 has 14 amino acids. Between the trimmed V and J ends, which lost 4 bases and 2 bases, there was a span of 13 bases. This CDR3 is CASSMDSTPYEQYF. CDR3 sequence (DNA): TGTGCCAGCAGCATGGATAGTACCCCCTACGAGCAGTACTTC.

The chain uses TRBV18 and TRBJ1-5; D ambiguous. The germline CDR1 and CDR2 sequences are KGHSH and LQKENI. CDR3 length: 15 residues. V gave up 2 bases and J gave up 0 bases, with 8 bases separating them. For the CDR3, the DNA is TGTGCCAGCTCACCAGTTAGACATAGCAATCAGCCCCAGCATTTT. It specifies CASSPVRHSNQPQHF.

The J gene is TRBJ1-1, the V gene TRBV19, with 8 bases identical to TRBD1. CDR3 length: 14 residues. Germline V gene lookup returns CDR1 LNHDA and CDR2 SQIVND (reference sequence). J was trimmed by 5 bases and V by 3 bases; bases with no gene match: 5. Written as DNA, the CDR3 is TGTGCCAGTAGTATCGGACAGGGATGGACTGAAGCTTTCTTT. The encoded protein is CASSIGQGWTEAFF.

The chain carries TRBV5-1 and TRBJ2-1; 11 nucleotides line up with TRBD2. The CDR3 has 22 residues. Germline V CDR1 and CDR2: SGHRS, YFSETQ. V lost 1 base and J lost 5; bases outside the gene matches: 23. CDR3 amino acids: CASSLPSLLFSGGAQSHNEQFF. The CDR3 DNA sequence: TGCGCCAGCAGCTTGCCATCCTTGCTTTTTAGCGGGGGGGCCCAGTCCCACAATGAGCAGTTCTTC.

This chain's CDR3 is CASSQSTTGMETQYF. CDR3 nucleotide sequence: TGTGCCAGCAGCCAATCTACCACAGGGATGGAGACCCAGTACTTC. The rearrangement joins TRBV16 to TRBJ2-5, with a possible D match to TRBD1 (6 bases). Germline V lookup: CDR1 KGHSY, CDR2 FQNENV. The V gene lost 0 bases and the J gene lost 5 bases, with 13 bases spanning the gap. The CDR3 has 15 amino acids.

The chain combines TRBV5-4 with TRBJ1-1, with D hard to call. Germline V CDR1 and CDR2: SGHNT, YYREEE (reference sequence). The ends were cut back, 3 bases at V and 1 base at J, with 7 bases in the middle. The CDR3 covers 13 residues. The DNA for the CDR3 is TGTGCCAGCAGCTATGGAGGGAACACTGAAGCTTTCTTT. It encodes CASSYGGNTEAFF. Filled out from reference TRBV5-4 and TRBJ1-1, the complete variable domain reads ETGVTQSPTHLIKTRGQQVTLRCSSQSGHNTVSWYQQALGQGPQFIFQYYREEENGRGNFPPRFSGLQFPNYSSELNVNALELDDSALYLCASSYGGNTEAFFGQGTRLTVV.

Points on this clone: Other DNA sequences in this sample translate to the same CDR3. This sequence joins TRBV25-1 and TRBJ1-1; D gene ambiguous. This CDR3 has 14 residues. Germline lookup yields CDR1 MGHDK and CDR2 SYGVNS. Deletions cut 2 bases from V and 1 base from J, with 8 bases between. CDR3 amino acids: CASSEAGRNTEAFF. For the CDR3, the DNA is TGTGCCAGCAGTGAAGCAGGTCGGAACACTGAAGCTTTCTTT.

The chain combines TRBV9 with TRBJ1-1; 8 bases map to TRBD1. Germline loops: CDR1 SGDLS, CDR2 YYNGEE. With 4 bases clipped from V and 4 bases from J, the junction kept 9 bases outside the gene matches. This CDR3 region has 15 residues. The CDR3 DNA reads TGTGCCAGCAGCCTACTTACAGGGGGTAGCACTGAAGCTTTCTTT. It codes for CASSLLTGGSTEAFF.

This chain uses TRBV5-1 with TRBJ1-2; D remains ambiguous. The length of the CDR3 is 15 residues. V lost 0 bases to trimming and J lost 1 base, with 10 bases between them. Germline V gene lookup returns CDR1 SGHRS and CDR2 YFSETQ. CDR3: CASSLGGTLNYGYTF. The CDR3 DNA follows: TGCGCCAGCAGCTTGGGCGGCACGCTTAACTATGGCTACACCTTC.

V gene TRBV7-2 combines with J gene TRBJ1-5; no reliable D call. Germline CDR1 SGHTA, CDR2 FQGNSA. This CDR3 comprises 14 residues. The V and J ends lost 1 base and 0 bases respectively, with 4 bases between them. CDR3 region: CASSLGDSNQPQHF. The CDR3 nucleotides read TGTGCCAGCAGCTTAGGGGATAGCAATCAGCCCCAGCATTTT.

The chain carries TRBV11-2 and TRBJ2-1; D is perhaps TRBD1 (5 bases). This CDR3 comprises 15 residues. Germline CDR1 reads SGHAT; CDR2 reads FQNNGV. The germline V and J ends were trimmed by 1 base and 6 bases, with 13 bases remaining between them. CDR3 DNA: TGTGCCAGCAGCTTAGTATCGACAGTTGGCAATGAGCAGTTCTTC. Its translation: CASSLVSTVGNEQFF.